The entry below gives a single T cell receptor (beta chain) sequence along with its context. Its antigen is not known. Every bit of the isolated RNA underwent reverse transcription, so sequencing read expressed TCRB transcripts. Measured with immunoSEQ multiplex PCR; TCRdb has only the in-frame clones, and not every one. The sample contains about half a million clones, about an eighth of which appear only once. The source of the sample is a study of beta chain features in type 1 diabetes. Purity above 95% was achieved in all sorted populations. Study-wide results and limits: A closer apparent resemblance between naive, central memory and Treg TCRB repertoires was seen in patients than in healthy donors.

CDR1 and CDR2 from the germline V gene are MNHEY and SVGAGI. Trimming removed 6 bases at V and 0 bases at J, with 13 bases between. The CDR3 contains 15 residues. The TCR sequence derives from a woman between 18 and 29 years old in good health. Sample: naive CD4+ T cells from blood. V usage is TRBV6-5 and J usage is TRBJ2-3; D is unresolved. The CDR3 region is CASSPTLSSTDTQYF. The CDR3 coding sequence is TGTGCCAGCAGCCCGACACTATCTAGCACAGATACGCAGTATTTT.